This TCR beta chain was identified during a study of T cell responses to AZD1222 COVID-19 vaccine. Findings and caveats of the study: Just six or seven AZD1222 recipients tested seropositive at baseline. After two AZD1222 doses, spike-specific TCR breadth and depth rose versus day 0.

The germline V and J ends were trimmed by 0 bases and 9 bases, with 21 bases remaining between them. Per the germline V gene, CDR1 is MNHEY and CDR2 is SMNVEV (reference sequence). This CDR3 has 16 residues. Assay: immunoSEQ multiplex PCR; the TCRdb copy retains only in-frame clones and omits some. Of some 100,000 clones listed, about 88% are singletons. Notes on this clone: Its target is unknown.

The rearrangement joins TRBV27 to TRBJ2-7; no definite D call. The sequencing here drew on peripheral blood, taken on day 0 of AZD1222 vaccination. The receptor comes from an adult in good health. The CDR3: CASSLSGWSPALRQYF. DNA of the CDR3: TGTGCCAGCAGTTTATCAGGTTGGTCTCCAGCTCTACGGCAGTACTTC.